The 28 T cell receptor beta chains below were found in one sample sequenced in a study of identical twins. TCRdb fed the 5' RACE reads into MiXCR, producing one record per CDR3 protein. The sample lists approximately 260,000 distinct CDR3 sequences; about 8.9% were seen once. The same sample was also studied in work on yellow fever vaccine responses in identical twins.

The sample consisted of CD8+ T cells sorted from blood. The receptor set was obtained from a woman aged 18-29 years in good health.

This clonotype was observed at least ten times. The chain couples TRBV29-1 to TRBJ2-1, with 9 bases lining up with TRBD1. CDR1 is SQVTM and CDR2 is ANQGSEA in the germline V gene. The CDR3 runs to 15 residues. V gave up 6 bases and J gave up 4 bases; unmatched junction bases: 10. In DNA, the CDR3 is TGCAGCGTCCACCGGGGGACAGGGCCTTACAATGAGCAGTTCTTC. Translating gives CSVHRGTGPYNEQFF.

The table lists this clonotype with many counts. V is TRBV11-1 and J is TRBJ2-3; D remains unclear. The CDR3 loop spans 15 amino acids. With 5 bases removed from V and 1 base from J, the gap between germline ends came to 13 bases. Germline CDR1 is SGHAT and CDR2 is FQDESV (reference sequence). This CDR3 reads CASSHRVVGTDTQYF. Written as DNA, the CDR3 is TGTGCCAGCAGCCACCGTGTAGTTGGCACAGATACGCAGTATTTT.

This clonotype was seen a handful of times. In DNA form, the CDR3 reads TGTGCCAGCAGTGAAGCCTCAGTGAACACTGAAGCTTTCTTT. The encoded protein is CASSEASVNTEAFF. The J gene is TRBJ1-1, the V gene TRBV2; D is unresolved. CDR1 and CDR2 (germline): SNHLY, FYNNEI. Trimming took off 0 bases at V and 0 bases at J, with 5 bases between the two ends. There are 14 residues in the CDR3.

The chain recombines TRBV15 with TRBJ2-7, with a tentative D call TRBD2 (5 bases). Trimming removed 0 bases from V and 7 bases from J, with 13 bases in between. The CDR3 spans 14 residues. Germline loops: CDR1 LNHNV, CDR2 YYDKDF (reference sequence). The CDR3 spells CATSRDRTSGEQYF. CDR3 nucleotides: TGTGCCACCAGCAGAGACAGGACTTCGGGGGAGCAGTACTTC.

This clonotype was recorded many times. The CDR3 region has the DNA TGTGCCATCAGCGAAACCCAGACTAGCGGGAGAAGGGAGCAGTTCTTC. Translated, it gives CAISETQTSGRREQFF. The rearrangement uses TRBV10-3 and TRBJ2-1; 12 bases are shared with TRBD2. This CDR3 comprises 16 residues. Germline CDR1 is ENHRY and CDR2 is SYGVKD. V shed 6 bases and J 10 bases; nucleotides not matched to a gene: 13.

Only a few counts were recorded for this clonotype. V and J are TRBV6-2 or TRBV6-3 and TRBJ2-7, with 9 bases fitting TRBD1. Trimming cost V 5 bases and J 3 bases; bases outside gene matches: 11. CDR1 and CDR2 (germline): MNHEY, SVGEGT. The CDR3 spans 16 residues. As DNA, the CDR3 is TGTGCCAGCAGTCAGACCGGGACAGGGTATCTCTACGAGCAGTACTTC. It codes for CASSQTGTGYLYEQYF.

This clonotype was detected many times. The chain is built from TRBV3-1 and TRBJ2-3; no firm D call. The length of the CDR3 is 13 residues. The germline V and J ends were trimmed by 8 bases and 4 bases, with 13 bases remaining between them. Germline V gene lookup returns CDR1 LGHDT and CDR2 YNNKEL (reference sequence). CDR3 residues: CASYNSGSDTQYF. CDR3 DNA sequence: TGTGCCAGCTATAACTCCGGGTCAGATACGCAGTATTTT.

The sample holds many counts of this clonotype. The chain employs TRBV29-1 and TRBJ2-5; 9 positions match TRBD1. The CDR3 covers 15 residues. Per germline, CDR1 SQVTM and CDR2 ANQGSEA. With 4 bases clipped from V and 1 base from J, the junction kept 7 bases outside the gene matches. This chain's CDR3 is CSVGRTGDFQETQYF. CDR3 DNA sequence: TGCAGCGTTGGCAGGACAGGGGACTTCCAAGAGACCCAGTACTTC.

This clonotype appeared many times. CDR3 in DNA: TGTGCCATCAGTGAGTTTCTATCCTCCTACGAGCAGTACTTC. It specifies CAISEFLSSYEQYF. The chain joins TRBV10-3 to TRBJ2-7, with no clear D. The CDR3 totals 14 residues. The V end was cut by 1 base, the J end by 0 bases, with 7 bases between. Germline-derived CDR1 and CDR2 are ENHRY and SYGVKD.

This clonotype was counted at least ten times. This rearrangement joins TRBV4-1 to TRBJ2-1; 9 positions match TRBD1. The CDR3 covers 16 residues. Germline assignment: CDR1 MGHRA and CDR2 YSYEKL. The V segment lost 4 bases and the J segment 2 bases; nucleotides outside the gene matches: 6. CDR3 nucleotides: TGCGCCAGCAGCCGAGAAAGGACAGGGGCCTACAATGAGCAGTTCTTC. Its translation: CASSRERTGAYNEQFF.

This clonotype has just a few counts. V is TRBV27 and J is TRBJ2-5; 10 nucleotides match TRBD1. Germline V gene sequence: CDR1 MNHEY, CDR2 SMNVEV (reference sequence). CDR3 size: 15 residues. J gave up 4 bases and V 4 bases, and 6 bases lay outside the gene matches. For the CDR3, the DNA is TGTGCCAGCAGTTCCCGACAGGGGGCGGGAGAGACCCAGTACTTC. It translates to CASSSRQGAGETQYF.

This clonotype was recorded a few times. This rearrangement joins TRBV7-9 to TRBJ1-3; D may be TRBD1 (5 bases). The germline V and J ends were trimmed by 1 base and 3 bases, with 13 bases remaining between them. The CDR3 is made up of 16 amino acids. CDR1 and CDR2 (germline): SEHNR, FQNEAQ (reference sequence). CDR3 residues: CASSLEGPGGGNTIYF. CDR3 sequence (DNA): TGTGCCAGCAGCTTAGAGGGACCTGGAGGTGGAAACACCATATATTTT.

The chain combines TRBV2 with TRBJ2-7; possible D gene TRBD2, 6 bases. The CDR3 is 13 residues long. Germline values: CDR1 SNHLY, CDR2 FYNNEI. The germline V and J ends were trimmed by 7 bases and 6 bases, with 16 bases remaining between them. The CDR3 loop reads CASTRAGGAEQYF. In DNA, the CDR3 is TGTGCCAGCACCCGGGCAGGAGGGGCCGAGCAGTACTTC. The full variable domain, its missing parts supplied by reference TRBV2 and TRBJ2-7, is EPEVTQTPSHQVTQMGQEVILRCVPISNHLYFYWYRQILGQKVEFLVSFYNNEISEKSEIFDDQFSVERPDGSNFTLKIRSTKLEDSAMYFCASTRAGGAEQYFGPGTRLTVT.

This clonotype was counted ten times or more. The V call is TRBV12-3 or TRBV12-4, the J call TRBJ2-7; D not certain. The CDR3 spans 14 residues. The V gene lost 1 base and the J gene lost 3 bases, with 10 bases spanning the gap. In DNA, the CDR3 is TGTGCCAGCAGTTTAGGGACGACCTACTACGAGCAGTACTTC. Translated: CASSLGTTYYEQYF.

This clonotype was recorded many times. This sequence joins TRBV9 and TRBJ2-5; 11 bases align to TRBD1. J lost 4 bases, V lost 3 bases, and 8 bases had no gene match. Germline CDR1 SGDLS, CDR2 YYNGEE. The CDR3 runs 16 residues. The DNA for the CDR3 is TGTGCCAGCAGCGCCGGACAGGGGGCGGATTCAGAGACCCAGTACTTC. Protein: CASSAGQGADSETQYF.

This clonotype qualifies as medium-sized (0.01 to 0.1%). This chain connects TRBV4-3 to TRBJ2-4; no reliable D call. The CDR3 is 14 residues long. Deletions cut 1 base from V and 0 bases from J, with 4 bases between. Germline CDR1 is LGHNA and CDR2 is YSLEER. The CDR3 DNA sequence: TGCGCCAGCAGCCAAGGACTAGCCAAAAACATTCAGTACTTC. This translates into CASSQGLAKNIQYF.

At least ten counts were recorded for this clonotype. The chain recombines TRBV7-2 with TRBJ2-7; D call uncertain. This CDR3 is built from 13 residues. V was trimmed by 5 bases and J by 6 bases, leaving 14 bases between them. Per germline, CDR1 SGHTA and CDR2 FQGNSA. The CDR3 sequence: CASSDSWSAEQYF. Here the CDR3 DNA reads TGTGCCAGCAGCGACTCCTGGTCCGCCGAGCAGTACTTC.

This clonotype showed up many times. The chain links TRBV29-1 to TRBJ2-7; maybe TRBD1 (5 bases). Germline V CDR1 and CDR2: SQVTM, ANQGSEA. The V and J ends lost 3 bases and 1 base respectively, with 7 bases between them. The CDR3 totals 12 residues. The CDR3 region is CSVETESYEQYF. CDR3 bases: TGCAGCGTTGAGACAGAATCCTACGAGCAGTACTTC.

This clonotype was observed many times. Here the CDR3 reads CASRSLGTEANQPQHF. CDR3 coding DNA: TGTGCCAGCAGGTCTCTTGGGACAGAGGCCAATCAGCCCCAGCATTTT. The chain is built from TRBV12-3 or TRBV12-4 and TRBJ1-5; the match to TRBD1 covers 7 bases. Trimming at V came to 6 bases and at J to 3 bases, leaving 11 bases not matched to a gene. CDR3 length: 16 amino acids.

This clonotype was seen only a few times. The chain is built from TRBV7-9 and TRBJ2-5; TRBD2 agrees at 10 bases. The junction had 12 bases not matched to a gene; V was cut back by 5 bases and J by 3 bases. Germline CDR1 reads SEHNR; CDR2 reads FQNEAQ (reference sequence). CDR3 length: 17 residues. The CDR3 sequence: CASSQKREGPREETQYF. The CDR3 DNA follows: TGTGCCAGCAGCCAGAAGCGGGAGGGCCCGAGGGAAGAGACCCAGTACTTC. Based on the CDR3 plus reference TRBV7-9 and TRBJ2-5, the full variable domain is DTGVSQNPRHKITKRGQNVTFRCDPISEHNRLYWYRQTLGQGPEFLTYFQNEAQLEKSRLLSDRFSAERPKGSFSTLEIQRTEQGDSAMYLCASSQKREGPREETQYFGPGTRLLVL.

The table lists this clonotype with a few counts. The rearrangement links TRBV9 to TRBJ2-5; 7 bases align to TRBD2. V was clipped by 3 bases and J by 5 bases; unmatched bases: 10. The V gene's germline CDR1 is SGDLS and CDR2 YYNGEE. The CDR3 loop spans 15 amino acids. The CDR3 protein is CASSATGLPYETQYF. Written as DNA, the CDR3 is TGTGCCAGCAGCGCCACGGGACTACCCTACGAGACCCAGTACTTC.

The chain carries TRBV19 and TRBJ1-5; perhaps TRBD1 as D (6 bases). Germline CDR1 is LNHDA and CDR2 is SQIVND (reference sequence). The ends were cut back, 5 bases at V and 4 bases at J, with 15 bases in the middle. The CDR3 covers 15 residues. The CDR3 region is CASSFFGTQNQPQHF. CDR3 DNA sequence: TGTGCCAGTAGTTTCTTCGGGACACAAAATCAGCCCCAGCATTTT.

V is TRBV7-8 and J is TRBJ1-5; D call uncertain. Germline CDR1 SGHVS, CDR2 FQNEAQ. V shed 3 bases and J shed 4 bases, with 13 bases lying between them. The CDR3 runs 15 residues. The chain's CDR3 is CASSFDVGSNQPQHF. CDR3 nucleotides: TGTGCCAGCAGCTTCGATGTCGGCTCAAATCAGCCCCAGCATTTT.

There are a few counts of this clonotype. V is TRBV7-6 and J is TRBJ2-3; possibly TRBD1 or TRBD2 for D (5 bases each). This CDR3 contains 15 residues. The V and J ends lost 5 bases and 1 base respectively, with 13 bases between them. Germline V CDR1 and CDR2: SGHVS, FNYEAQ. The CDR3 nucleotides read TGTGCCAGCAGCCCCTTGGGACCGGGCACAGATACGCAGTATTTT. Protein: CASSPLGPGTDTQYF.

This clonotype showed up many times. The chain links TRBV29-1 to TRBJ2-5, with D maybe TRBD2 (6 bases). Germline loops: CDR1 SQVTM, CDR2 ANQGSEA. Between the trimmed V and J ends, which lost 4 bases and 2 bases, there was a span of 14 bases. This CDR3 has 14 residues. CDR3 region: CSVVIAESQETQYF. For the CDR3, the DNA is TGCAGCGTTGTAATAGCGGAGAGTCAAGAGACCCAGTACTTC. Variable domain in full (rest from reference TRBV29-1 and TRBJ2-5): SAVISQKPSRDICQRGTSLTIQCQVDSQVTMMFWYRQQPGQSLTLIATANQGSEATYESGFVIDKFPISRPNLTFSTLTVSNMSPEDSSIYLCSVVIAESQETQYFGPGTRLLVL.

This clonotype was seen at least ten times. This chain uses TRBV4-2 with TRBJ2-3; 7 positions match TRBD1. Germline trimming cut 0 bases from V and 4 bases from J; bases unmatched to any gene: 4. The CDR3 covers 15 residues. The germline gives CDR1 LGHNA, CDR2 YNFKEQ. CDR3 in DNA: TGTGCCAGCAGCCAAGAACAGGGGATAGCAGATACGCAGTATTTT. Amino acid sequence: CASSQEQGIADTQYF.

There are a few counts of this clonotype. The rearrangement links TRBV6-1 to TRBJ1-2, with a weak D call TRBD1 (5 bases). The V end lost 11 bases, the J end lost 2 bases, and 15 bases lay between the germline ends. This CDR3 is built from 13 residues. Per the germline V gene, CDR1 is MNHNS and CDR2 is SASEGT. CDR3 sequence (DNA): TGTGCCCTCGGGACGGAAAACAACTATGGCTACACCTTC. It is translated as CALGTENNYGYTF.

This clonotype was recorded a few times. The chain recombines TRBV5-1 with TRBJ2-7; a possible D gene is TRBD2 (5 bases). Trimming took off 1 base at V and 0 bases at J, with 11 bases between the two ends. CDR1 is SGHRS, CDR2 YFSETQ, per germline. The CDR3 totals 15 residues. Here the CDR3 reads CASSLLSEGSYEQYF. CDR3 in DNA: TGCGCCAGCAGCTTGCTTAGCGAAGGCTCCTACGAGCAGTACTTC.